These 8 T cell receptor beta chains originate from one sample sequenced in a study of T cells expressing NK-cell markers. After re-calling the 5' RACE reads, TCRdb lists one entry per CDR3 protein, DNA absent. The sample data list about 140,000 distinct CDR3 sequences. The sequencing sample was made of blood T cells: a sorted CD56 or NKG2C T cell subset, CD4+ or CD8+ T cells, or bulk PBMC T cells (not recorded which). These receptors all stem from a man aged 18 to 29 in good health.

This chain's CDR3 is CASTNQGNSPLHF. This sequence joins TRBV6-5 and TRBJ1-6; checking the TCRdb D call of TRBD1 is not possible without DNA. This CDR3 has 13 residues. Germline CDR1 is MNHEY and CDR2 is SVGAGI.

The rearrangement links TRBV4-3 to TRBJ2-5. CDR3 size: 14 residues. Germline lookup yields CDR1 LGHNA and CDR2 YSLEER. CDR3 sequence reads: CASSQDLGQETQYF.

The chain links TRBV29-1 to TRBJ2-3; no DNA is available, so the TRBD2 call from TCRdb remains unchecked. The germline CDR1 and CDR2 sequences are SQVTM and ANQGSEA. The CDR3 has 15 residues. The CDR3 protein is CSVFRTSDLTDTQYF.

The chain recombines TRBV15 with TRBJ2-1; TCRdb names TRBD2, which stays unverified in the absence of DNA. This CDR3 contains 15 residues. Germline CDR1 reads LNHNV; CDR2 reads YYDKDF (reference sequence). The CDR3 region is CATSRVGEEDNEQFF.

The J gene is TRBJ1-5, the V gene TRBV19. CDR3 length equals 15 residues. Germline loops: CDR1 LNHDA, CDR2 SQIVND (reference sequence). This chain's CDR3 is CASSIFYANNQPQHF. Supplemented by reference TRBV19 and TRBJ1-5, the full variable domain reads DGGITQSPKYLFRKEGQNVTLSCEQNLNHDAMYWYRQDPGQGLRLIYYSQIVNDFQKGDIAEGYSVSREKKESFPLTVTSAQKNPTAFYLCASSIFYANNQPQHFGDGTRLSIL.

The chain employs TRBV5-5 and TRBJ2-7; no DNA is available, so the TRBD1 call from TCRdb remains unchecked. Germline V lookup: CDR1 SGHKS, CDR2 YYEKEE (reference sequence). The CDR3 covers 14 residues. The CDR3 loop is CASSRDRGAHEQYF.

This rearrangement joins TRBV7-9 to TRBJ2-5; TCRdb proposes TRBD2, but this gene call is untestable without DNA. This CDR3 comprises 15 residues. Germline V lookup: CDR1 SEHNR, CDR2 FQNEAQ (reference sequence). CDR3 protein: CASSSPLEDQETQYF.

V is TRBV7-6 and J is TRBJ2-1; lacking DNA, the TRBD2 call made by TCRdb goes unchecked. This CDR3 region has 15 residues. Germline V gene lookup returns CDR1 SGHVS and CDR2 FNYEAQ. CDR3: CASSQGTSGRTEQFF.